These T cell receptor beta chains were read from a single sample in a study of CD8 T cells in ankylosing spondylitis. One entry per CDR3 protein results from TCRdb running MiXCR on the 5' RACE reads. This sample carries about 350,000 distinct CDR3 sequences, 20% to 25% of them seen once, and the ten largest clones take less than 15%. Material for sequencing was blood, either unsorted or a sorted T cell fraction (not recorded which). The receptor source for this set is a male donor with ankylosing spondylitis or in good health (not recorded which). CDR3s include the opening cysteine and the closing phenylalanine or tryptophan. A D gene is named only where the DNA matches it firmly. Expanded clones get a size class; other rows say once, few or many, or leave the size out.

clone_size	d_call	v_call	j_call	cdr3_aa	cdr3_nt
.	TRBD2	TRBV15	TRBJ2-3	CATSRDGAGGPTDTQYF	TGTGCCACCAGCAGAGATGGAGCGGGGGGGCCCACAGATACGCAGTATTTT
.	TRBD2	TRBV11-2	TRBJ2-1	CASSLTGTSVEQFF	TGTGCCAGCAGCTTAACCGGGACTAGCGTTGAGCAGTTCTTC
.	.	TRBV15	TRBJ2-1	CATLDAGNEQFF	TGTGCCACCCTGGACGCGGGGAATGAGCAGTTCTTC
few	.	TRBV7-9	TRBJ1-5	CASTPGPQPQHF	TGTGCCAGCACCCCCGGCCCCCAGCCCCAGCATTTT
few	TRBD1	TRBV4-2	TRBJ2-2	CASSQDLVAGGFGELFF	TGTGCCAGCAGCCAAGATCTTGTAGCAGGGGGCTTCGGGGAGCTGTTTTTT
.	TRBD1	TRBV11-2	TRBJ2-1	CASSKGRQGARNEQFF	TGTGCCAGCAGCAAAGGGAGACAGGGGGCTCGGAATGAGCAGTTCTTC
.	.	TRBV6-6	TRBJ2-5	CASSYSKTSYF	TGTGCCAGCAGTTACTCTAAGACTTCTTATTTC
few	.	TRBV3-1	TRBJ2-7	CASSQDGIGITYEQYF	TGTGCCAGCAGCCAAGATGGGATAGGGATTACCTACGAGCAGTACTTC
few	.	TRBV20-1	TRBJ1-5	CSARDLRNQPQHF	TGCAGTGCTAGAGATCTCCGAAATCAGCCCCAGCATTTT
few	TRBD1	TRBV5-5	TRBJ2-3	CASSPHHRGSTTDTQYF	TGTGCCAGCAGCCCACATCACAGGGGATCTACCACAGATACGCAGTATTTT
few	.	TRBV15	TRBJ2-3	CATSREVETSSTDTQYF	TGTGCCACCAGCAGAGAGGTGGAGACTTCTAGCACAGATACGCAGTATTTT
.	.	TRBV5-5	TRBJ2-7	CASSPRHPTEIYEQYF	TGTGCCAGCAGCCCGCGCCACCCGACAGAGATCTACGAGCAGTACTTC
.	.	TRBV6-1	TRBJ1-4	CASSEYLKLFF	TGTGCCAGCAGTGAATACCTCAAACTGTTTTTT
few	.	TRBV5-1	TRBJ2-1	CASSLFRNNEQFF	TGCGCCAGCAGCCTGTTCCGCAACAATGAGCAGTTCTTC
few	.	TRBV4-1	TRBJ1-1	CASSQVHEGRGYEAFF	TGCGCCAGCAGCCAAGTTCACGAGGGCAGGGGTTATGAAGCTTTCTTT
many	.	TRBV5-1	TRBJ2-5	CASSFKETQYF	TGCGCCAGCAGCTTTAAAGAGACCCAGTACTTC
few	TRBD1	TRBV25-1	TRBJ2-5	CASSGGQGWETQYF	TGTGCCAGCAGTGGGGGACAGGGGTGGGAGACCCAGTACTTC
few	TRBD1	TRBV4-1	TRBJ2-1	CASSQAETGYNEQFF	TGCGCCAGCAGCCAAGCCGAGACAGGGTACAATGAGCAGTTCTTC
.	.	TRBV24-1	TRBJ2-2	CATSDSTWTPNTGELFF	TGTGCCACCAGTGATTCTACCTGGACCCCGAACACCGGGGAGCTGTTTTTT
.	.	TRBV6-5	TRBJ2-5	CASSYLTQYTQTQYF	TGTGCCAGCAGTTACTTGACGCAGTACACGCAGACCCAGTACTTC
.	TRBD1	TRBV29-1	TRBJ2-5	CSLGGRGRETQYF	TGCAGCCTTGGGGGTAGGGGGCGAGAGACCCAGTACTTC
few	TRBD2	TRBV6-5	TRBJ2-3	CASSFTGTSGGPSTDTQYF	TGTGCCAGCAGTTTCACCGGGACTAGCGGGGGGCCAAGCACAGATACGCAGTATTTT
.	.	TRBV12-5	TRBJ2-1	CASGLTRDGNEQFF	TGTGCTAGTGGTTTGACGCGGGACGGCAATGAGCAGTTCTTC
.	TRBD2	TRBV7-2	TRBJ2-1	CASSSSWAGGEQFF	TGTGCCAGCAGCTCCAGCTGGGCGGGGGGTGAGCAGTTCTTC
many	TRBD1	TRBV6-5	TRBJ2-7	CASSYPIGTGTSYEQYF	TGTGCCAGCAGTTACCCGATCGGGACAGGGACCTCCTACGAGCAGTACTTC
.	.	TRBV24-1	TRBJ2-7	CATSDGRPYEQYF	TGTGCCACCAGTGACGGCCGGCCCTACGAGCAGTACTTC
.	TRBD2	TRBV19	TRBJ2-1	CASSIYSGGAHFNEQFF	TGTGCCAGTAGTATATATAGCGGGGGGGCCCACTTCAATGAGCAGTTCTTC
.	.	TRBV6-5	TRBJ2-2	CASSYSGGPNTGELFF	TGTGCCAGCAGTTACTCGGGTGGACCTAACACCGGGGAGCTGTTTTTT
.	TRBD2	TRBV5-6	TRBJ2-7	CASSSSGLAGGRHEQYF	TGTGCCAGCAGCTCATCAGGACTAGCGGGGGGGCGACACGAGCAGTACTTC
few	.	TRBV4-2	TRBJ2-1	CASSQVPRDNEQFF	TGTGCCAGCAGCCAAGTCCCTAGGGACAATGAGCAGTTCTTC
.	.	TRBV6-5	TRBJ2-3	CASSYQEPDTQYF	TGTGCCAGCAGTTACCAGGAACCAGATACGCAGTATTTT
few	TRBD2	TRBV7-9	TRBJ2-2	CASSFAATSLNTGELFF	TGTGCCAGCAGCTTCGCAGCGACTAGCTTGAACACCGGGGAGCTGTTTTTT
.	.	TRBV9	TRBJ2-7	CASSVGGLVWDEQYF	TGTGCCAGCAGCGTAGGGGGTCTAGTTTGGGACGAGCAGTACTTC
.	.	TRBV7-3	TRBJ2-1	CASSSMGGDEQFF	TGTGCCAGCAGCTCCATGGGGGGCGATGAGCAGTTCTTC
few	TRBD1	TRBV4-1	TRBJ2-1	CASSQRRTGGNEQFF	TGCGCCAGCAGCCAAAGGCGGACAGGGGGGAATGAGCAGTTCTTC
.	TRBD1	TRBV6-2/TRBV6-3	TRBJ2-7	CATASWDRDPYEQYF	TGTGCCACCGCCAGCTGGGACAGGGATCCCTACGAGCAGTACTTC
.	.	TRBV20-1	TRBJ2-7	CSARVQGDYEQYF	TGCAGTGCTAGAGTACAGGGCGACTACGAGCAGTACTTC
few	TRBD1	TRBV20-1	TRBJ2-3	CSGELGQGIVDTQYF	TGCAGCGGCGAGTTGGGACAGGGGATTGTGGATACGCAGTATTTT
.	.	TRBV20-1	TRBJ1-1	CSARRTETGNTEAFF	TGCAGTGCTAGACGAACCGAGACAGGGAACACTGAAGCTTTCTTT
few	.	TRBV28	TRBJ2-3	CASSLPPFPDYF	TGTGCCAGCAGTTTGCCCCCTTTCCCCGACTATTTT
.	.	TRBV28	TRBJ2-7	CASTGDGTYEQYF	TGTGCCAGCACCGGGGACGGGACCTACGAGCAGTACTTC
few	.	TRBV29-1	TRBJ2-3	CSVVARNTDTQYF	TGCAGCGTTGTGGCTAGGAACACAGATACGCAGTATTTT
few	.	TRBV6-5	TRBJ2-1	CASSYSRGLYNEQFF	TGTGCCAGCAGTTACTCACGGGGCCTCTACAATGAGCAGTTCTTC
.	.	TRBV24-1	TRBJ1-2	CATSEGPGSYGYTF	TGTGCCACCTCCGAGGGTCCGGGGAGCTATGGCTACACCTTC
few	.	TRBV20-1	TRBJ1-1	CSARGGNTEAFF	TGCAGTGCTAGAGGGGGGAACACTGAAGCTTTCTTT
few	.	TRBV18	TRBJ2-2	CASSPDSPTGELFF	TGTGCCAGCTCACCGGACAGTCCCACCGGGGAGCTGTTTTTT
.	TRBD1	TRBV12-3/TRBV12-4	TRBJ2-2	CVGQANTGELFF	TGTGTCGGACAGGCGAACACCGGGGAGCTGTTTTTT
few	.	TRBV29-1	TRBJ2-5	CSVRQETQYF	TGCAGCGTTAGACAAGAGACCCAGTACTTC
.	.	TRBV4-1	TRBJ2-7	CASSQFGGQYEQYF	TGCGCCAGCAGCCAGTTTGGAGGGCAATACGAGCAGTACTTC
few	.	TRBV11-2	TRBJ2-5	CASRGQFEETQYF	TGTGCCAGCAGGGGACAATTTGAAGAGACCCAGTACTTC
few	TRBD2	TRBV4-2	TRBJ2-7	CASSAGSGGWFQYF	TGTGCCAGCTCTGCCGGGAGCGGGGGATGGTTTCAGTACTTC
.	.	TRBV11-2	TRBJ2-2	CASSTHGGNPGELFF	TGTGCCAGCAGCACCCACGGGGGCAACCCCGGGGAGCTGTTTTTT
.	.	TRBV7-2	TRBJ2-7	CASSVFVGYEQYF	TGTGCCAGCAGCGTCTTTGTCGGCTACGAGCAGTACTTC
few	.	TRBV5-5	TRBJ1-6	CASSLGSGINSPLHF	TGTGCCAGCAGCTTGGGATCAGGGATTAATTCACCCCTCCACTTT
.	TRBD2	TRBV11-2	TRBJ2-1	CASSPRRPGLVRGGLDDEQFF	TGTGCCAGCAGCCCACGGCGACCGGGACTAGTTAGGGGGGGGTTGGACGATGAGCAGTTCTTC